These 27 T cell receptor beta chains came from one sample sequenced in a study of blood T cell repertoires in COVID-19. The assay was immunoSEQ multiplex PCR, and TCRdb's table has in-frame clones only and misses some. The sample includes 97,000 or so clones, more than 75% of them seen just once. The sample taken for sequencing was peripheral blood. These receptors were obtained from an elderly man with acute or convalescent COVID-19.

The V call is TRBV30, the J call TRBJ2-5, with D maybe TRBD2 (7 bases). Deletions cut 0 bases from V and 2 bases from J, with 16 bases between. This CDR3 is built from 16 residues. Germline lookup yields CDR1 GTSNPN and CDR2 SVGIG (reference sequence). This CDR3 is CAWSVRGARVQETQYF. The CDR3 bases are TGTGCCTGGAGTGTACGGGGGGCGCGGGTTCAAGAGACCCAGTACTTC.

J is TRBJ2-1 and V is TRBV27; the D gene is possibly TRBD1 (6 bases). CDR3 length equals 13 residues. Germline-derived CDR1 and CDR2 are MNHEY and SMNVEV (reference sequence). V lost 4 bases, J lost 7 bases, and 11 bases lay in between. CDR3 nucleotides: TGTGCCAGCAGTTCCCTAGGGGGAAATGAGCAGTTCTTC. This gives the protein CASSSLGGNEQFF.

V gene TRBV2 combines with J gene TRBJ1-6, with TRBD1 as a possible D gene (5 bases). Trimming stripped 8 bases from V and 10 bases from J, with 9 bases between. From germline, CDR1 is SNHLY and CDR2 FYNNEI. CDR3 length: 11 amino acids. DNA of the CDR3: TGTGCCAGCCAGGGTGGCTCACCCCTCCACTTT. It yields the protein CASQGGSPLHF.

J is TRBJ1-5 and V is TRBV28; a possible D gene is TRBD1 (6 bases). Trimming stripped 6 bases from V and 2 bases from J, with 17 bases between. CDR3 length: 16 residues. Germline CDR1 and CDR2: MDHEN and SYDVKM. CDR3 loop: CASRPQGRGGNQPQHF. The CDR3 coding sequence is TGTGCCAGCAGACCACAGGGAAGGGGAGGCAATCAGCCCCAGCATTTT.

The count of this clone is one. The chain is built from TRBV5-1 and TRBJ2-2; D gene ambiguous. The CDR3 totals 15 residues. Germline CDR1 and CDR2: SGHRS and YFSETQ. Between the trimmed V and J ends, which lost 0 bases and 0 bases, there was a span of 6 bases. The CDR3 nucleotides read TGCGCCAGCAGCTTGGAACAAACGAACACCGGGGAGCTGTTTTTT. It is translated as CASSLEQTNTGELFF.

This clone was counted between two and nine times. This chain connects TRBV19 to TRBJ1-5, with TRBD1 as a possible D gene (6 bases). Germline CDR1 and CDR2: LNHDA and SQIVND (reference sequence). Trimming pared 3 bases from V and 1 base from J, leaving 10 bases between. The CDR3 totals 15 residues. The CDR3, as DNA: TGTGCCAGTAGTATTTGGGGGCAGAGCAATCAGCCCCAGCATTTT. Translating gives CASSIWGQSNQPQHF.

This chain connects TRBV28 to TRBJ2-3, with 7 bases fitting TRBD2. Looked up from germline, CDR1 is MDHEN and CDR2 is SYDVKM. The CDR3 has 16 amino acids. With 4 bases clipped from V and 3 bases from J, the junction kept 10 bases outside the gene matches. The CDR3 DNA reads TGTGCCAGCAGTTCTCCCTGGGGGGGAGGTACAGATACGCAGTATTTT. This codes for CASSSPWGGGTDTQYF.

The gene calls are TRBV2 and TRBJ1-5; 8 bases fit TRBD1. J gave up 3 bases and V 3 bases, and 7 bases lay outside the gene matches. Germline V gene sequence: CDR1 SNHLY, CDR2 FYNNEI. The CDR3 runs to 16 residues. The DNA of the CDR3 is TGTGCCAGCAGTGACTGGACAGGGCAGTCCAATCAGCCCCAGCATTTT. It yields the protein CASSDWTGQSNQPQHF.

The chain carries TRBV27 and TRBJ2-2, with 7 bases identical to TRBD1. CDR1 is MNHEY and CDR2 is SMNVEV in the germline V gene (reference sequence). There are 15 residues in the CDR3. V dropped 3 bases and J dropped 5; count of bases not matched to a gene: 6. CDR3 amino acids: CASSFLGQKTGELFF. Here the CDR3 DNA reads TGTGCCAGCAGTTTCCTGGGACAGAAAACCGGGGAGCTGTTTTTT.

The V gene is TRBV11-2, the J gene TRBJ2-3; a possible D gene is TRBD1 (5 bases). CDR1 is SGHAT, CDR2 FQNNGV, per germline. The CDR3 spans 13 residues. V was trimmed by 4 bases and J by 14 bases, leaving 19 bases between them. DNA for the CDR3: TGTGCCAGCAGCTCCCGTGGGGCGCGCTGGGGGTATTTT. Protein sequence: CASSSRGARWGYF. Based on the CDR3 plus reference TRBV11-2 and TRBJ2-3, the full variable domain is EAGVAQSPRYKIIEKRQSVAFWCNPISGHATLYWYQQILGQGPKLLIQFQNNGVVDDSQLPKDRFSAERLKGVDSTLKIQPAKLEDSAVYLCASSSRGARWGYFGPGTRLTVL.

A few counts support this clone. The V call is TRBV5-3, the J call TRBJ2-5; 8 nucleotides line up with TRBD1. TRBV5-3 is annotated as an ORF whose role is uncertain. The CDR3 extends over 14 amino acids. J lost 5 bases, V lost 4 bases, and 7 bases had no gene match. CDR3 sequence reads: CARSQDRDQETQYF. The DNA of the CDR3 is TGTGCCAGAAGCCAGGACAGGGATCAGGAGACCCAGTACTTC.

This chain joins TRBV7-9 and TRBJ2-2, with 11 bases that match TRBD1. Germline assignment: CDR1 SEHNR and CDR2 FQNEAQ (reference sequence). This CDR3 has 17 residues. Unmatched junction bases numbered 9, after V lost 5 bases and J lost 4 bases. CDR3 region: CASSTDRGHSGTGELFF. In DNA, the CDR3 is TGTGCCAGCAGCACGGACAGGGGGCATTCGGGCACCGGGGAGCTGTTTTTT.

The rearrangement joins TRBV7-9 to TRBJ1-5; D perhaps matches TRBD1 (5 bases). Germline V lookup: CDR1 SEHNR, CDR2 FQNEAQ (reference sequence). The CDR3 extends over 14 amino acids. The germline V and J ends were trimmed by 5 bases and 4 bases, with 12 bases remaining between them. CDR3 coding DNA: TGTGCCAGCAGCCCCCGAGACAGTAATCAGCCCCAGCATTTT. This codes for CASSPRDSNQPQHF.

The J gene is TRBJ1-3, the V gene TRBV28; TRBD1 is a possible D gene (5 bases). Germline values: CDR1 MDHEN, CDR2 SYDVKM. Trimming pared 5 bases from V and 0 bases from J, leaving 14 bases between. This CDR3 is built from 16 residues. In nucleotides, the CDR3 is TGTGCCAGCAGTAGAGGACCGGGGGACTCTGGAAACACCATATATTTT. Residues: CASSRGPGDSGNTIYF. Using reference TRBV28 and TRBJ1-3 for the parts outside the CDR3, the full variable domain is DVKVTQSSRYLVKRTGEKVFLECVQDMDHENMFWYRQDPGLGLRLIYFSYDVKMKEKGDIPEGYSVSREKKERFSLILESASTNQTSMYLCASSRGPGDSGNTIYFGEGSWLTVV.

This clone was observed once. Here the CDR3 DNA reads TGTGCCAGCAGCCAGGCCAGAACTGGAAACACCATATATTTT. Protein sequence: CASSQARTGNTIYF. The V and J genes are TRBV16 and TRBJ1-3; D gene ambiguous. Looked up from germline, CDR1 is KGHSY and CDR2 is FQNENV. Trimming took off 3 bases at V and 2 bases at J, with 8 bases between the two ends. The CDR3 consists of 14 residues.

The CDR3 loop reads CASSFGLPSQETQYF. The CDR3 DNA follows: TGTGCCAGCAGCTTCGGACTCCCTTCCCAAGAGACCCAGTACTTC. V and J are TRBV5-6 and TRBJ2-5; a weak D match, TRBD2 (5 bases). The germline CDR1 and CDR2 sequences are SGHDT and YYEEEE. V lost 2 bases, J lost 1 base, and 12 bases lay in between. The CDR3 extends over 15 amino acids.

This clone was observed a few times. This chain uses TRBV28 with TRBJ2-6; D may be TRBD2 (5 bases). The germline V and J ends were trimmed by 6 bases and 2 bases, with 14 bases remaining between them. The CDR3 covers 16 residues. Germline V lookup: CDR1 MDHEN, CDR2 SYDVKM. As DNA, the CDR3 is TGTGCCAGCAGAGCCGGTTCCGGGACTGGGGCCAACGTCCTGACTTTC. It is translated as CASRAGSGTGANVLTF.

This sequence joins TRBV19 and TRBJ1-5; a possible D gene is TRBD1 (6 bases). Trimming stripped 4 bases from V and 7 bases from J, with 17 bases between. CDR3 length: 15 residues. Germline V gene sequence: CDR1 LNHDA, CDR2 SQIVND (reference sequence). The CDR3 loop is CASSRVGGTDQPQHF. DNA for the CDR3: TGTGCCAGTAGTAGGGTTGGGGGCACGGACCAGCCCCAGCATTTT.

The genes are TRBV24-1 and TRBJ1-5; TRBD1 aligns across 8 bases. Losses at the gene ends were 4 bases for V and 2 bases for J; bases not matched to a gene: 0. In germline, CDR1 is KGHDR, CDR2 SFDVKD. This CDR3 comprises 14 residues. CDR3 in amino acids: CATSETGGNQPQHF. The CDR3 DNA reads as TGTGCCACCAGTGAGACAGGGGGCAATCAGCCCCAGCATTTT.

This clone came up a few times. V gene TRBV19 combines with J gene TRBJ1-1; maybe TRBD1 (5 bases). The CDR3 runs to 11 residues. The germline gives CDR1 LNHDA, CDR2 SQIVND (reference sequence). The V end was cut by 7 bases, the J end by 10 bases, with 13 bases between. The CDR3 spells CASTGWGPAFF. The CDR3 nucleotides read TGTGCCAGTACTGGGTGGGGCCCAGCTTTCTTT.

The chain carries TRBV4-3 and TRBJ1-2; 8 nucleotides line up with TRBD1. V shed 0 bases, J shed 8 bases, and the junction held 2 bases outside the gene matches. This CDR3 comprises 13 residues. Germline V gene lookup returns CDR1 LGHNA and CDR2 YSLEER. The CDR3 loop reads CASSQDRGHGYTF. For the CDR3, the DNA is TGCGCCAGCAGCCAAGACAGGGGGCACGGCTACACCTTC.

V usage is TRBV4-1 and J usage is TRBJ2-7, with TRBD1 as a possible D gene (5 bases). Between the trimmed V and J ends, which lost 0 bases and 7 bases, there was a span of 25 bases. The CDR3 runs to 18 residues. Germline loops: CDR1 MGHRA, CDR2 YSYEKL. The CDR3 is CASSQEGYWQASKGEQYF. In nucleotides, the CDR3 is TGCGCCAGCAGCCAAGAAGGATACTGGCAGGCTAGTAAGGGGGAGCAGTACTTC.

A few counts support this clone. The chain recombines TRBV7-2 with TRBJ1-5, with D possibly being TRBD1 (6 bases). The CDR3 extends over 13 amino acids. The V and J ends lost 5 bases and 4 bases respectively, with 9 bases between them. Per germline, CDR1 SGHTA and CDR2 FQGNSA. DNA for the CDR3: TGTGCCAGCAGCCCAGGGGCTAATCAGCCCCAGCATTTT. This codes for CASSPGANQPQHF.

The V call is TRBV4-1, the J call TRBJ1-2; the D gene is possibly TRBD1 (6 bases). The CDR3 contains 14 residues. The V and J ends lost 4 bases and 2 bases respectively, with 11 bases between them. Germline CDR1 MGHRA, CDR2 YSYEKL. Here the CDR3 reads CASSPTQGNYGYTF. The CDR3, as DNA: TGCGCCAGCAGCCCGACACAGGGAAACTATGGCTACACCTTC.

The rearrangement uses TRBV7-8 and TRBJ2-7; D is perhaps TRBD1 (6 bases). The germline CDR1 and CDR2 sequences are SGHVS and FQNEAQ. The V and J ends lost 6 bases and 6 bases respectively, with 15 bases between them. The CDR3 contains 13 residues. Here the CDR3 reads CASRRSGAGEQYF. The CDR3 coding sequence is TGTGCCAGCAGGAGATCAGGGGCGGGCGAGCAGTACTTC.

The rearrangement links TRBV4-3 to TRBJ2-1, with 15 bases aligning to TRBD2. With 0 bases clipped from V and 10 bases from J, the junction kept 4 bases outside the gene matches. Per germline, CDR1 LGHNA and CDR2 YSLEER. The CDR3 is 16 amino acids. The CDR3 sequence: CASSQDGLAGGREQFF. CDR3 bases: TGCGCCAGCAGCCAAGATGGACTAGCGGGAGGGCGCGAGCAGTTCTTC.

V gene TRBV5-1 combines with J gene TRBJ2-7; 7 bases map to TRBD1. The V and J ends lost 2 bases and 6 bases, in that order; junction bases with no gene match: 11. Germline assignment: CDR1 SGHRS and CDR2 YFSETQ. CDR3 length: 15 residues. CDR3 in amino acids: CASSFVQGYRSEQYF. CDR3 in DNA: TGCGCCAGCAGCTTCGTACAGGGGTATCGGTCCGAGCAGTACTTC.